This T cell receptor beta chain was documented in a study of T cell responses to AZD1222 COVID-19 vaccine. Measured with immunoSEQ multiplex PCR; TCRdb has only the in-frame clones, and not every one. The repertoire holds under 200,000 clones, with more than 75% as singletons. In this sample, this clone turned up a few times. Its antigen is unidentified. Recipients boosted at about 4 weeks or about 12 weeks are pooled. Study-wide points: Seropositivity was recorded at baseline in only 6 or 7 AZD1222 recipients. Once two AZD1222 doses were given, Spike-specific TCR breadth and depth went up. Unmutated variant regions are reportedly targeted by nearly half of spike-specific TCRs.

The clonotype was recovered from an adult who received the AZD1222 COVID-19 vaccine. This material consisted of peripheral blood, taken 28 days after the second AZD1222 dose.

CDR3 sequence reads: CASSPTILRGTYNEQFF. CDR3 nucleotides: TGTGCCAGTAGCCCTACTATCCTACGCGGGACTTACAATGAGCAGTTCTTC. The chain employs TRBV19 and TRBJ2-1, with a possible D match to TRBD2 (6 bases). Deletions cut 6 bases from V and 4 bases from J, with 22 bases between. CDR3 length: 17 residues. Germline V CDR1 and CDR2: LNHDA, SQIVND (reference sequence).